The rows below give T cell receptor beta chains drawn from one sample of a study of blood T cells in healthy people across ages. MiXCR was run by TCRdb on the 5' RACE reads, yielding one entry per CDR3 protein. The sample has approximately 960,000 distinct CDR3 sequences, roughly 29% seen once. The sample also formed part of further work on T cells of mothers and their children.

The sample consisted of blood. These receptors were collected from a woman in her 40s in good health. CDR3s include the opening cysteine and the closing phenylalanine or tryptophan. The D gene is left open where the match is weak. Clone size is shown for a subset of rows, as once, few, many or a class of expanded clone.

J	size	length	D	V	DNA	CDR3
TRBJ2-2	-	18	TRBD1	TRBV5-1	TGCGCCAGCAGCCGGGACAGGGGGCAAATGGCGAACACCGGGGAGCTGTTTTTT	CASSRDRGQMANTGELFF
TRBJ1-4	few	12	TRBD1	TRBV9	TGTGCCAGCAGCGCCAGGGGGGAAAAACTGTTTTTT	CASSARGEKLFF
TRBJ2-5	-	13	-	TRBV20-1	TGCAGTGCTAGAGAAAACCTGGTTGAGACCCAGTACTTC	CSARENLVETQYF
TRBJ2-1	many	13	-	TRBV29-1	TGCAGCGCCTTCATAGGGGTTTACAATGAGCAGTTCTTC	CSAFIGVYNEQFF
TRBJ1-5	few	14	-	TRBV7-2	TGTGCCAGCAGCTATTATTATAGCAATCAGCCCCAGCATTTT	CASSYYYSNQPQHF
TRBJ2-1	-	11	-	TRBV30	TGTGCCTGGAGGGAACTTGATGAGCAGTTCTTC	CAWRELDEQFF
TRBJ2-3	-	14	TRBD1	TRBV20-1	TGCAGTGCAATCCCGGGACAGGGCGGGGATACGCAGTATTTT	CSAIPGQGGDTQYF
TRBJ2-7	many	13	-	TRBV18	TGTGCCAGCTCGGACGGAACTACCTACGAGCAGTACTTC	CASSDGTTYEQYF
TRBJ2-2	many	14	-	TRBV9	TGTGCCAGCAGCGTCGCAGGGGTGACCGGGGAGCTGTTTTTT	CASSVAGVTGELFF
TRBJ1-5	few	15	TRBD1	TRBV5-1	TGCGCCAGCAGCCGGTCGGGACAGGACAATCAGCCCCAGCATTTT	CASSRSGQDNQPQHF
TRBJ1-5	-	13	-	TRBV19	TGTGCCAGTAGTATTCTTGGGCGCCAGCCCCAGCATTTT	CASSILGRQPQHF
TRBJ2-5	-	14	-	TRBV6-1	TGTGCCAGCAGTGAAAAGGCCCCCCCCCAGACCCAGTACTTC	CASSEKAPPQTQYF
TRBJ1-5	-	15	TRBD1	TRBV12-3/TRBV12-4	TGTGCCAGCAGTTTATCGGGACAGGTCAATCAGCCCCAGCATTTT	CASSLSGQVNQPQHF
TRBJ1-4	-	13	TRBD1	TRBV20-1	TGCAGTGCTATCGACAGGGGAAGGGAAAAACTGTTTTTT	CSAIDRGREKLFF
TRBJ1-4	-	18	-	TRBV5-1	TGCGCCAGCAGGTCGGGGCAGGCAGGAGGCCTTTCTAATGAAAAACTGTTTTTT	CASRSGQAGGLSNEKLFF
TRBJ2-7	many	14	TRBD1	TRBV4-1	TGCGCCAGCAGCTTAGACAGGGGGCGAGGCGAGCAGTACTTC	CASSLDRGRGEQYF
TRBJ2-5	many	12	-	TRBV7-2	TGTGCCAGCAGCTTAAACTTCGAGACCCAGTACTTC	CASSLNFETQYF
TRBJ1-3	-	17	-	TRBV3-1	TGTGCCAGCAGCCAATTATCAGGGGCGAGCTCTGGAAACACCATATATTTT	CASSQLSGASSGNTIYF
TRBJ2-3	few	15	TRBD2	TRBV20-1	TGCAGTGCTAGAGCCGGGACTAACCTACTAGATACGCAGTATTTT	CSARAGTNLLDTQYF
TRBJ1-2	-	15	-	TRBV20-1	TGCAGTGCTAGCACAATAAAAACAGCGAACTATGGCTACACCTTC	CSASTIKTANYGYTF
TRBJ2-2	few	15	TRBD2	TRBV20-1	TGCAGTGCTATAGGACTAGCGGGGGGGACCGGGGAGCTGTTTTTT	CSAIGLAGGTGELFF
TRBJ2-7	-	14	-	TRBV7-8	TGTGCCAGCAGCTTAGCGCCGGGACCGTACAAGCAGTACTTC	CASSLAPGPYKQYF
TRBJ1-1	-	15	-	TRBV5-1	TGCGCCAGCAGCTTGGAGCCGGGGTGGAACACTGAAGCTTTCTTT	CASSLEPGWNTEAFF
TRBJ2-1	few	14	TRBD2	TRBV5-1	TGCGCCACCGCCCCGAGGACTAGGAGCCATGAGCAGTTCTTC	CATAPRTRSHEQFF